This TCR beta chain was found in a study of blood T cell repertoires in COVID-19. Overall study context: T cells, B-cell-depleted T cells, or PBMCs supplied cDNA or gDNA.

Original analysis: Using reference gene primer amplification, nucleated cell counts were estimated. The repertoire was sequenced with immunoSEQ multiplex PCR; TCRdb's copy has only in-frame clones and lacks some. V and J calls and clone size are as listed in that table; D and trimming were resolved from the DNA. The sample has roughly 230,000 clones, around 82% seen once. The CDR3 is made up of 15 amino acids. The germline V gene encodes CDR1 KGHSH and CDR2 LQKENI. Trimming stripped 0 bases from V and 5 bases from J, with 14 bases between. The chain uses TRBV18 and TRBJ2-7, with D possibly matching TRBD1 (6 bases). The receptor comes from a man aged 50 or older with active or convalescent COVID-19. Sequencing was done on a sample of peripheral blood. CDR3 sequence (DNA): TGTGCCAGCTCACCACCCGGGACATTATTCCACGAGCAGTACTTC. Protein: CASSPPGTLFHEQYF.